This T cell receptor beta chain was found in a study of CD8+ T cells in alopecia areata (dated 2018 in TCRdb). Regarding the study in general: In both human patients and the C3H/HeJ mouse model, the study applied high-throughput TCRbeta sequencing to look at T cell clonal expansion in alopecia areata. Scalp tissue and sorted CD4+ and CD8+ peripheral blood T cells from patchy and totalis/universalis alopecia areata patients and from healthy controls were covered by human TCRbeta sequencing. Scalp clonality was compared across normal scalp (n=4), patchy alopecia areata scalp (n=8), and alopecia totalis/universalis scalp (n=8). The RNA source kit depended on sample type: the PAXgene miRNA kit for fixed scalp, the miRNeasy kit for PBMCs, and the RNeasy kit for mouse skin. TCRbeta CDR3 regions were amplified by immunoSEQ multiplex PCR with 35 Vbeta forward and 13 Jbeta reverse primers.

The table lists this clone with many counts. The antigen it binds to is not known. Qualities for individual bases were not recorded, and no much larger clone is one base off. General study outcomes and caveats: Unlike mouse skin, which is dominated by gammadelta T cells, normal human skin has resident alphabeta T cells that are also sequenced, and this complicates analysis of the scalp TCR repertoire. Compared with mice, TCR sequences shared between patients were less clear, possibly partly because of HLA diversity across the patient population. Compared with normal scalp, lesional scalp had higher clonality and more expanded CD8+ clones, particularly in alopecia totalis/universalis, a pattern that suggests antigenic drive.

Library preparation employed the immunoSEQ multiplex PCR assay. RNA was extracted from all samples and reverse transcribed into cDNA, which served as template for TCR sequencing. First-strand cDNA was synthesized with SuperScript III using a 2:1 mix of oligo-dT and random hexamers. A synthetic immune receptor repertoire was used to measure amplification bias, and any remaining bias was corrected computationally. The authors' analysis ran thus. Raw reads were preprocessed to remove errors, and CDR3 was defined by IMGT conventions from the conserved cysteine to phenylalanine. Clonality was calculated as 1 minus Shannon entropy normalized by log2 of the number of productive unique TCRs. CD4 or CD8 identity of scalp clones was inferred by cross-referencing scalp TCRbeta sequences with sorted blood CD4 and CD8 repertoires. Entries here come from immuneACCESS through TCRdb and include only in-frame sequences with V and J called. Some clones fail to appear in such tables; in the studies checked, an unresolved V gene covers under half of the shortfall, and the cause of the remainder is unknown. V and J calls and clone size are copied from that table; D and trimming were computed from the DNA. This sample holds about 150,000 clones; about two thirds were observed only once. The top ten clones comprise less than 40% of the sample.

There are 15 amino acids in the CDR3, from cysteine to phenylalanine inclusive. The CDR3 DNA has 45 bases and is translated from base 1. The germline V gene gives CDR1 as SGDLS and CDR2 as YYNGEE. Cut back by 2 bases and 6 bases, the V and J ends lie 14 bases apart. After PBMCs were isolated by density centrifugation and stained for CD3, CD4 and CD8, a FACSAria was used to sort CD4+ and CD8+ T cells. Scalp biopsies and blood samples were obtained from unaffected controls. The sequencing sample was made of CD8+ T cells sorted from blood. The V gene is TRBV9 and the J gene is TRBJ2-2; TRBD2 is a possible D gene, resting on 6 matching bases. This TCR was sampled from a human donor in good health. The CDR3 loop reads CASSVAGTTAGELFF. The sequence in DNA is TGTGCCAGCAGCGTCGCGGGAACCACCGCCGGGGAGCTGTTTTTT.